These T cell receptor beta chains were read from a single sample in a study of OX40 agonist ivuxolimab in advanced cancers. Sequencing was performed with immunoSEQ multiplex PCR; in TCRdb, only in-frame clones are kept and a portion is missing. The sample lists fewer than 70,000 clones; approximately 90% were seen once. The specimen comprised CD4+ or CD8+ T cells sorted from blood, sampled in a trial of the OX40 agonist ivuxolimab. Source of these receptors: an adult with an advanced solid tumor such as melanoma, head and neck, liver or kidney cancer. CDR3s include the opening cysteine and the closing phenylalanine or tryptophan. A D gene is named only where the DNA matches it firmly. The size field is filled for only some rows; it gives once, few, many or a size class.

abundance	v_gene	j_gene	d_gene	CDR3aa	CDR3nt
once	TRBV19	TRBJ2-1	TRBD2	CASSIARGGVWAEQFF	TGTGCCAGTAGTATTGCCCGGGGGGGAGTATGGGCAGAGCAGTTCTTC
-	TRBV9	TRBJ1-2	-	CASKRAGNYGYTF	TGTGCCAGCAAGCGAGCTGGTAACTATGGCTACACCTTC
once	TRBV6-5	TRBJ2-7	-	CASSYSGEGAYEQYF	TGTGCCAGCAGTTACTCGGGGGAGGGGGCCTACGAGCAGTACTTC
once	TRBV19	TRBJ2-5	-	CASSIDGTAYQETQYF	TGTGCCAGTAGTATAGATGGAACAGCGTACCAAGAGACCCAGTACTTC
once	TRBV5-6	TRBJ2-1	TRBD2	CASSFSGGREQFF	TGTGCCAGCAGCTTCAGCGGGGGGCGGGAGCAGTTCTTC
-	TRBV11-3	TRBJ1-2	TRBD1	CASSLHPGGAIPHGYTF	TGTGCCAGCAGCTTGCATCCAGGGGGCGCAATCCCCCATGGCTACACCTTC
-	TRBV6-6	TRBJ2-7	-	CASSYVQENYEQYF	TGTGCCAGCAGTTATGTACAGGAGAACTACGAGCAGTACTTC
-	TRBV29-1	TRBJ1-2	TRBD1	CSVVPSGTGGGYTF	TGCAGCGTTGTCCCCTCCGGGACAGGGGGCGGCTACACCTTC
once	TRBV5-1	TRBJ2-2	TRBD2	CASSFGLAGGNGELFF	TGCGCCAGCAGCTTCGGACTAGCGGGAGGAAACGGGGAGCTGTTTTTT
-	TRBV6-6	TRBJ1-2	-	CASSYSDGSYGYTF	TGTGCCAGCAGTTATTCGGACGGGAGCTATGGCTACACCTTC
-	TRBV11-2	TRBJ2-1	TRBD2	CASSLVGTLAASSYNEQFF	TGTGCCAGCAGCTTAGTTGGTACGCTAGCGGCTAGCTCCTACAATGAGCAGTTCTTC
-	TRBV30	TRBJ1-4	TRBD1	CAWSLGQGTANEKLFF	TGTGCCTGGAGCCTCGGACAGGGGACGGCTAATGAAAAACTGTTTTTT
few	TRBV5-4	TRBJ2-1	TRBD1	CASSFDRQGAIYEQFF	TGTGCCAGCAGCTTCGATCGGCAGGGGGCTATCTATGAGCAGTTCTTC
-	TRBV27	TRBJ1-1	-	CASKTGQLTTEAFF	TGTGCCAGCAAGACAGGACAGCTGACCACTGAAGCTTTCTTT
-	TRBV6-6	TRBJ1-2	TRBD1	CASSYKGTGGYGYTF	TGTGCCAGCAGTTACAAAGGGACAGGGGGCTATGGCTACACCTTC
few	TRBV19	TRBJ1-5	-	CASSIYSYNQPQHF	TGTGCCAGTAGTATCTACAGCTACAATCAGCCCCAGCATTTT
-	TRBV5-1	TRBJ2-3	TRBD2	CASSREGPSTDTQYF	TGCGCCAGCAGCCGGGAGGGCCCCAGCACAGATACGCAGTATTTT
-	TRBV10-1	TRBJ2-3	-	CASSERSRDTQYF	TGCGCCAGCAGTGAGCGGTCCCGAGATACGCAGTATTTT
-	TRBV12-5	TRBJ2-5	-	CASGLTRSPYQETQYF	TGTGCTAGTGGTTTGACAAGGTCACCGTACCAAGAGACCCAGTACTTC
-	TRBV6-1	TRBJ1-2	-	CASSDRLGSGYTF	TGTGCCAGCAGCGATAGGTTGGGGTCTGGCTACACCTTC
-	TRBV6-5	TRBJ1-2	-	CASSYAPDPNYGYTF	TGTGCCAGCAGTTACGCGCCGGACCCAAACTATGGCTACACCTTC
-	TRBV6-1	TRBJ2-3	TRBD1	CASSEDRGVRDTQYF	TGTGCCAGCAGTGAAGACAGGGGGGTAAGAGATACGCAGTATTTT
-	TRBV6-6	TRBJ2-5	TRBD2	CASSGTSGRAGETQYF	TGTGCCAGCAGCGGGACTAGCGGGAGGGCCGGGGAGACCCAGTACTTC
-	TRBV19	TRBJ1-1	-	CASSPQANTEAFF	TGTGCCAGTAGTCCACAGGCGAACACTGAAGCTTTCTTT
-	TRBV7-2	TRBJ1-3	TRBD1	CASSPTTGRLYSGNTIYF	TGTGCCAGCAGCCCTACGACAGGGAGATTATACTCCGGAAACACCATATATTTT
-	TRBV11-3	TRBJ2-4	TRBD2	CASSLGLAGGGTLAKNIQYF	TGTGCCAGCAGCTTAGGACTAGCGGGAGGGGGAACTCTAGCCAAAAACATTCAGTACTTC
-	TRBV14	TRBJ2-7	-	CASSPRTQVSYEQYF	TGTGCCAGCAGCCCACGGACCCAGGTGAGCTACGAGCAGTACTTC
-	TRBV5-6	TRBJ2-7	TRBD1	CASSSPLGIGGVIYEQYF	TGTGCCAGCAGTTCTCCCCTCGGGATAGGGGGCGTTATCTACGAGCAGTACTTC
once	TRBV5-5	TRBJ2-3	-	CASSLTGTLGADTQYF	TGTGCCAGCAGCTTGACCGGGACCCTAGGGGCAGATACGCAGTATTTT